This T cell receptor (beta chain) was identified in a study of blood T cell repertoires in COVID-19. In the study overall: COVID-19 samples from acute and convalescent phases originated in the United States, Italy and Spain.

The V gene lost 2 bases and the J gene lost 4 bases, with 8 bases spanning the gap. The CDR3 loop spans 13 amino acids. Germline V CDR1 and CDR2: LGHDT, YNNKEL (reference sequence). Method: immunoSEQ multiplex PCR; TCRdb's copy keeps in-frame clones and lacks some. The sample carries 300,000 or so clones, over 70% recorded once. Sequenced material: peripheral blood. This chain uses TRBV3-1 (or the pseudogene TRBV3-2) with TRBJ1-1; D perhaps matches TRBD1 (5 bases). The TCR originated in a woman aged 45-65 years with acute or convalescent COVID-19. DNA of the CDR3: TGTGCCAGCAGCCAATCCCAGGGCACTGAAGCTTTCTTT. Translated: CASSQSQGTEAFF.